Sequencing of this T cell receptor beta chain was carried out in a study of early T cells in non-severe SARS-CoV-2 infection. Across the study: The study sequenced bulk RNA from unsorted whole blood, with chains unpaired.

Individually, cDNA molecules had unique molecular identifiers attached to them. TCRdb re-analysed the 5' RACE reads in MiXCR, keeping a single row per CDR3 protein. Of about 33,000 distinct CDR3 sequences in the sample, roughly 5.9% were seen once. This clonotype occurred many times. This CDR3 has 13 residues. Trimming took 5 bases from V and 1 from J, leaving 11 bases between them. Germline V gene data show CDR1 as SQVTM and CDR2 as ANQGSEA. The sequenced sample was whole blood. The J gene is TRBJ1-1, the V gene TRBV29-1, with D unclear. This clonotype was obtained from an adult who was a healthcare worker with PCR-confirmed SARS-CoV-2 infection or an uninfected control (not recorded which). CDR3 nucleotide sequence: TGCAGCGTTCGTGCGGCGGCGAACACTGAAGCTTTCTTT. This gives the protein CSVRAAANTEAFF.